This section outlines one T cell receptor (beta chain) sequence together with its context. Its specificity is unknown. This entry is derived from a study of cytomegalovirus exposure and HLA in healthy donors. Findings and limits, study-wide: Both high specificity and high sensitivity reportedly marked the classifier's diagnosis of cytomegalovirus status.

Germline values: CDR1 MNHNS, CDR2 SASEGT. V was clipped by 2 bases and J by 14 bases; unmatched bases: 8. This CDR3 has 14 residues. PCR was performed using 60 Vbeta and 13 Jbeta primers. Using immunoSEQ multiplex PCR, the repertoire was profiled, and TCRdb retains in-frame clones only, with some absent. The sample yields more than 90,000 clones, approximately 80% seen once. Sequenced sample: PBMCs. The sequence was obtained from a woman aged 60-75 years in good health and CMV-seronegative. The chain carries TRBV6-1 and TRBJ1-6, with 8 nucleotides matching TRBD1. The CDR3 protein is CASSENRQGISLHF. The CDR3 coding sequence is TGTGCCAGCAGTGAAAATAGACAGGGGATTTCCCTCCACTTT.